These 27 T cell receptor beta chains were all obtained from the same sample, sequenced in a study of cytotoxic CD8 clonotypes in ibrutinib-treated CLL. Profiling relied on immunoSEQ multiplex PCR, and the TCRdb table lists in-frame clones only, not all of them. The table includes roughly 70,000 clones, roughly nine tenths detected once. Sequenced here: PBMCs, sampled after 12 months of ibrutinib treatment. The receptors here all came from a human donor with chronic lymphocytic leukemia.

CDR3 residues: CASSLGSTEAFF. The CDR3 DNA reads as TGTGCCAGCAGCCTTGGCAGTACTGAAGCTTTCTTT. The rearrangement joins TRBV7-3 to TRBJ1-1; no reliable D call. Germline assignment: CDR1 SGHTA and CDR2 FQGTGA. V dropped 5 bases and J dropped 5 bases, with 9 bases sitting between them. There are 12 residues in the CDR3.

The V and J genes are TRBV27 and TRBJ2-3; D uncertain. CDR1 and CDR2 from the germline V gene are MNHEY and SMNVEV (reference sequence). Trimming cost V 5 bases and J 6 bases, with 18 bases left between them. The CDR3 has 15 amino acids. The CDR3 is CASSQTRPGADTQYF. The CDR3 coding sequence is TGTGCCAGCAGTCAGACCCGGCCAGGAGCCGATACGCAGTATTTT.

This chain joins TRBV5-1 and TRBJ2-6; D is unclear. The V and J ends lost 0 bases and 1 base respectively, with 5 bases between them. The V gene's germline CDR1 is SGHRS and CDR2 YFSETQ. This CDR3 is 15 amino acids long. The CDR3 sequence is CASSLDLSGANVLTF. The CDR3 DNA sequence: TGCGCCAGCAGCTTGGATCTATCTGGGGCCAACGTCCTGACTTTC.

The chain joins TRBV11-2 to TRBJ1-1; D is ambiguous. Germline V lookup: CDR1 SGHAT, CDR2 FQNNGV. The ends were cut back, 4 bases at V and 2 bases at J, with 14 bases in the middle. CDR3 length: 15 residues. CDR3 amino acids: CASSYGAGANTEAFF. For the CDR3, the DNA is TGTGCCAGCAGCTACGGCGCGGGAGCAAACACTGAAGCTTTCTTT.

V usage is TRBV29-1 and J usage is TRBJ1-1; D uncertain. Germline CDR1 reads SQVTM; CDR2 reads ANQGSEA. The CDR3 loop spans 8 amino acids. V was cut by 8 bases and J by 8 bases, with 6 bases left in between. CDR3 region: CSTPEAFF. The DNA of the CDR3 is TGCAGCACCCCGGAAGCTTTCTTT.

The CDR3 region is CATSRARDGNEQYF. In DNA, the CDR3 is TGTGCCACCAGCAGAGCCCGGGACGGGAACGAGCAGTACTTC. The chain has TRBV15 and TRBJ2-7; D may correspond to TRBD1 or TRBD2 (5 bases each). The length of the CDR3 is 14 residues. Trimming left V 1 base short and J 5 bases short, with 12 bases between. The germline CDR1 and CDR2 sequences are LNHNV and YYDKDF (reference sequence).

The chain carries TRBV6-5 and TRBJ1-2; TRBD1 matches at 7 bases. The germline V gene encodes CDR1 MNHEY and CDR2 SVGAGI. The CDR3 is made up of 15 amino acids. The V segment lost 0 bases and the J segment 4 bases; nucleotides outside the gene matches: 5. The CDR3 DNA follows: TGTGCCAGCAGTTACTCGTTCACAGGGGCCTATGGCTACACCTTC. Amino acids: CASSYSFTGAYGYTF.

The gene calls are TRBV28 and TRBJ2-7, with D possibly being TRBD1 or TRBD2 (5 bases each). The germline V gene has CDR1 MDHEN and CDR2 SYDVKM. Trimming removed 3 bases at V and 0 bases at J, with 12 bases between. The CDR3 is 15 amino acids. This chain's CDR3 is CASSFSGQSSYEQYF. The DNA for the CDR3 is TGTGCCAGCAGTTTTTCGGGGCAGAGCTCCTACGAGCAGTACTTC.

This rearrangement joins TRBV6-1 to TRBJ2-1; possible D gene TRBD2, 5 bases. V was shortened by 2 bases and J by 3 bases, with 11 bases between the two germline ends. CDR3 length: 15 residues. Germline lookup yields CDR1 MNHNS and CDR2 SASEGT. CDR3 protein: CASSEQSGDYNEQFF. For the CDR3, the DNA is TGTGCCAGCAGTGAACAGAGCGGAGACTACAATGAGCAGTTCTTC.

The chain employs TRBV10-3 and TRBJ2-5; no clear D. The V end lost 2 bases, the J end lost 5 bases, and 15 bases lay between the germline ends. Germline loops: CDR1 ENHRY, CDR2 SYGVKD. The CDR3 totals 15 residues. Here the CDR3 DNA reads TGTGCCATCAGTGAGCAACAGACGGTGTTGGAGACCCAGTACTTC. Protein product: CAISEQQTVLETQYF.

This chain uses TRBV5-1 with TRBJ2-7; the match to TRBD2 covers 14 bases. Germline CDR1 reads SGHRS; CDR2 reads YFSETQ. CDR3 length equals 15 residues. The V gene end was trimmed by 4 bases and the J gene end by 7 bases; junction bases not matched to a gene: 7. The CDR3 sequence is CASSPGLAGGGEQYF. CDR3 coding DNA: TGCGCCAGCAGCCCCGGACTAGCGGGAGGAGGGGAGCAGTACTTC.

This clone was observed once. The genes are TRBV28 and TRBJ2-1, with 11 bases lining up with TRBD2. After removal of 3 bases from V and 8 bases from J, the junction contained 0 bases not matched to a gene. Germline V gene sequence: CDR1 MDHEN, CDR2 SYDVKM. The CDR3 extends over 13 amino acids. The CDR3 DNA reads as TGTGCCAGCAGTTTGGGACTAGCGGATGAGCAGTTCTTC. Translation: CASSLGLADEQFF.

J is TRBJ2-7 and V is TRBV14; D unclear. This CDR3 contains 14 residues. Trimming removed 1 base at V and 3 bases at J, with 10 bases between. Germline CDR1 is SGHDN and CDR2 is FVKESK. CDR3 coding DNA: TGTGCCAGCAGCCAAGGTATCAGGAGCTACGAGCAGTACTTC. Translation: CASSQGIRSYEQYF.

V usage is TRBV7-8 and J usage is TRBJ1-1, with D possibly being TRBD1 (5 bases). Per germline, CDR1 SGHVS and CDR2 FQNEAQ. The CDR3 runs to 14 residues. Deletions cut 5 bases from V and 5 bases from J, with 15 bases between. CDR3 in amino acids: CASSRGFGGTEAFF. The CDR3 region has the DNA TGTGCCAGCAGCCGCGGGTTCGGGGGGACTGAAGCTTTCTTT.

V and J are TRBV11-1 and TRBJ1-2; the D gene is possibly TRBD1 (6 bases). Germline V CDR1 and CDR2: SGHAT, FQDESV (reference sequence). Trimming cost V 4 bases and J 7 bases, with 19 bases left between them. This CDR3 has 15 amino acids. CDR3 nucleotide sequence: TGTGCCAGCAGCTCCACCGGGACACTTCTGCGTGGCTACACCTTC. It yields the protein CASSSTGTLLRGYTF. The whole variable domain, remainder taken from reference TRBV11-1 and TRBJ1-2, is EAEVAQSPRYKITEKSQAVAFWCDPISGHATLYWYRQILGQGPELLVQFQDESVVDDSQLPKDRFSAERLKGVDSTLKIQPAELGDSAMYLCASSSTGTLLRGYTFGSGTRLTVV.

This chain connects TRBV11-3 to TRBJ1-1, with 7 bases that match TRBD1. Trimming took 6 bases from V and 4 from J; bases not matched to a gene: 8. The germline gives CDR1 SGHNT, CDR2 YENEEA. The CDR3 runs to 14 residues. As DNA, the CDR3 is TGTGCCAGCAGGCCTCAGGGGGAGGGCACTGAAGCTTTCTTT. As protein: CASRPQGEGTEAFF.

The chain links TRBV28 to TRBJ2-1; 7 bases align to TRBD1. Germline CDR1 is MDHEN and CDR2 is SYDVKM. This CDR3 contains 13 residues. V lost 8 bases to trimming and J lost 10 bases; unmatched junction nucleotides: 11. In nucleotides, the CDR3 is TGTGCCAGCCTAGTGACAGGGATTGGAGAGCAGTTCTTC. It encodes CASLVTGIGEQFF.

The chain employs TRBV7-3 and TRBJ2-1; D perhaps matches TRBD2 (6 bases). Germline CDR1 SGHTA, CDR2 FQGTGA. The ends were cut back, 2 bases at V and 3 bases at J, with 20 bases in the middle. This CDR3 is built from 18 residues. The DNA of the CDR3 is TGTGCCAGCAGCTTATGGAGGGACTCGCGGGCGGACTACAATGAGCAGTTCTTC. It yields the protein CASSLWRDSRADYNEQFF.

V gene TRBV6-1 combines with J gene TRBJ2-2; 8 positions agree with TRBD1. Germline V gene data show CDR1 as MNHNS and CDR2 as SASEGT. The CDR3 loop spans 14 amino acids. Trimming at V came to 10 bases and at J to 8 bases, leaving 12 bases not matched to a gene. Here the CDR3 DNA reads TGTGCCACCTCAAGACAGGGGTGGTTGGGGGAGCTGTTTTTT. Translation: CATSRQGWLGELFF.

The chain is built from TRBV29-1 and TRBJ1-1, with D tentatively TRBD1 (5 bases). The CDR3 is 12 amino acids. Trimming removed 0 bases at V and 4 bases at J, with 6 bases between. The germline V gene encodes CDR1 SQVTM and CDR2 ANQGSEA. The DNA of the CDR3 is TGCAGCGTTGAAGATGGGACCACTGAAGCTTTCTTT. Its protein is CSVEDGTTEAFF.

In its sample, this clone was seen once. The chain uses TRBV29-1 and TRBJ1-2; D call uncertain. Germline V gene data show CDR1 as SQVTM and CDR2 as ANQGSEA. The V gene lost 0 bases and the J gene lost 7 bases, with 12 bases spanning the gap. CDR3 length equals 13 residues. The DNA for the CDR3 is TGCAGCGTTGAAGAATGGGTTGATGGTGGCTACACCTTC. Encoded protein: CSVEEWVDGGYTF.

This chain connects TRBV5-6 to TRBJ2-5; D tentatively fits TRBD1 or TRBD2 (7 bases each). CDR3 length equals 17 residues. Germline values: CDR1 SGHDT, CDR2 YYEEEE. Trimming took 4 bases from V and 0 from J, leaving 19 bases between them. CDR3 sequence reads: CASSPGGARLYQETQYF. CDR3 nucleotides: TGTGCCAGCAGCCCAGGGGGGGCCCGTTTGTACCAAGAGACCCAGTACTTC.

The V and J genes are TRBV5-6 and TRBJ1-2, with 8 bases identical to TRBD1. With 0 bases clipped from V and 4 bases from J, the junction kept 8 bases outside the gene matches. The CDR3 runs 16 residues. Germline lookup yields CDR1 SGHDT and CDR2 YYEEEE. Written as DNA, the CDR3 is TGTGCCAGCAGCTTGGCCAGGCAGGGGGCTATCTATGGCTACACCTTC. Protein product: CASSLARQGAIYGYTF.

The gene calls are TRBV30 and TRBJ1-2; no clear D. V lost 3 bases to trimming and J lost 4 bases, with 18 bases between them. This CDR3 has 15 residues. Per germline, CDR1 GTSNPN and CDR2 SVGIG (reference sequence). The CDR3 coding sequence is TGTGCCTGGAGATTCCGTACCCGGGCCGGCTATGGCTACACCTTC. It specifies CAWRFRTRAGYGYTF.

The chain employs TRBV28 and TRBJ2-3, with D perhaps TRBD1 or TRBD2 (5 bases each). V gave up 4 bases and J gave up 1 base, with 15 bases separating them. The CDR3 spans 16 residues. CDR1 is MDHEN and CDR2 is SYDVKM in the germline V gene. The CDR3 region has the DNA TGTGCCAGCAGTTCCTTTACCTGGGACGGCACAGATACGCAGTATTTT. Translated, it gives CASSSFTWDGTDTQYF.

This rearrangement joins TRBV19 to TRBJ2-7; D not certain. The CDR3 contains 13 residues. Germline loops: CDR1 LNHDA, CDR2 SQIVND (reference sequence). V lost 3 bases, J lost 0 bases, and 6 bases lay in between. The CDR3 loop is CASSIGISYEQYF. For the CDR3, the DNA is TGTGCCAGTAGTATTGGGATCTCCTACGAGCAGTACTTC.

The V gene is TRBV7-8, the J gene TRBJ2-7; TRBD2 matches 7 bases. The CDR3 length is 15 residues. Germline V gene lookup returns CDR1 SGHVS and CDR2 FQNEAQ. With V trimmed by 2 bases and J by 6 bases, 10 bases remained unmatched. This CDR3 reads CASSLLSGGSAEQYF. The DNA of the CDR3 is TGTGCCAGCAGCTTATTGAGCGGCGGGAGTGCCGAGCAGTACTTC.